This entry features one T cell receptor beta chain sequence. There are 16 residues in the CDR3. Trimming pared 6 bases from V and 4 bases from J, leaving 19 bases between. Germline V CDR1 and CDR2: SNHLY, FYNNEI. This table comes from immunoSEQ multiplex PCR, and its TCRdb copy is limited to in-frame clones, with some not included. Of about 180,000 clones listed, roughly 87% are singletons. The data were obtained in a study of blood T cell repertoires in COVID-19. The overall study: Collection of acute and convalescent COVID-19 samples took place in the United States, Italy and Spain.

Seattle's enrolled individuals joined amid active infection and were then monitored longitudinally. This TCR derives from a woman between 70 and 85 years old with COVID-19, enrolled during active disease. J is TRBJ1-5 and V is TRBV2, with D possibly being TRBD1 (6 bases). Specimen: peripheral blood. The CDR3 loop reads CASRYAADRYNQPQHF. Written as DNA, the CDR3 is TGTGCCAGCAGATATGCCGCGGACAGATATAATCAGCCCCAGCATTTT.